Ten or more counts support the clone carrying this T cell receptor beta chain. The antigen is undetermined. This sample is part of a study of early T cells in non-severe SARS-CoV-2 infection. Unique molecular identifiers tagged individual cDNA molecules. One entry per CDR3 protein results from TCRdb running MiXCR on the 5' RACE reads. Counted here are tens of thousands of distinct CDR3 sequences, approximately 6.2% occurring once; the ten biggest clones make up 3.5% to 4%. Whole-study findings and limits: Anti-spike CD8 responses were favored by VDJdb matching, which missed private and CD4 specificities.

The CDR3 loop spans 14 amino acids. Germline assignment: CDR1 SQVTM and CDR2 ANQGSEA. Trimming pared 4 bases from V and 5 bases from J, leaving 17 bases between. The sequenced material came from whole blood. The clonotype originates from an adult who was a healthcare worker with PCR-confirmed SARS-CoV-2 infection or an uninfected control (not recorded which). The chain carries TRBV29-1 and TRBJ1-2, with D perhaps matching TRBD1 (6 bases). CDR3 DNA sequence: TGCAGCGTTGTGCCCCAGGGGCAAGGGTATGGCTACACCTTC. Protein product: CSVVPQGQGYGYTF.